Following are 31 T cell receptor beta chains from one sample sequenced in a study of blood T cell repertoires in COVID-19. Sequencing used immunoSEQ multiplex PCR; TCRdb keeps in-frame clones, though not all of them. The sample records about 91,000 clones, about 80% being singletons. Sequencing was carried out using peripheral blood. The receptors stem from a man aged 65-85 years with acute or convalescent COVID-19.

This clone was counted once. The chain combines TRBV19 with TRBJ2-4, with TRBD1 matching 9 bases. CDR3 length: 14 residues. Germline CDR1 reads LNHDA; CDR2 reads SQIVND (reference sequence). Germline trimming cut 6 bases from V and 3 bases from J; bases unmatched to any gene: 3. The CDR3 coding sequence is TGTGCCAGTAGCGAGACAGGGGGCAAAAACATTCAGTACTTC. Its protein product is CASSETGGKNIQYF.

J is TRBJ2-3 and V is TRBV6-1, with D tentatively TRBD2 (6 bases). The V end lost 1 base, the J end lost 12 bases, and 11 bases lay between the germline ends. Germline loops: CDR1 MNHNS, CDR2 SASEGT. There are 12 residues in the CDR3. CDR3 in DNA: TGTGCCAGCAGTGAAGGCGGGGACTCCCAGTATTTT. This translates into CASSEGGDSQYF.

This rearrangement joins TRBV27 to TRBJ2-3, with TRBD2 matching over 12 bases. The CDR3 has 18 amino acids. Germline-derived CDR1 and CDR2 are MNHEY and SMNVEV (reference sequence). Trimming at V came to 2 bases and at J to 0 bases, leaving 6 bases not matched to a gene. CDR3 DNA sequence: TGTGCCAGCAGTTTACGGCTAGCGGGAGGGCTTAGCACAGATACGCAGTATTTT. Protein product: CASSLRLAGGLSTDTQYF.

This rearrangement joins TRBV3-1 (or the pseudogene TRBV3-2) to TRBJ1-2, with a tentative D call TRBD1 (6 bases). The germline V gene encodes CDR1 LGHDT and CDR2 YNNKEL (reference sequence). Trimming cost V 0 bases and J 8 bases, with 13 bases left between them. This CDR3 region has 14 residues. CDR3 nucleotides: TGTGCCAGCAGCCAAGAGGGCACAGGGAGAGGCTACACCTTC. This gives the protein CASSQEGTGRGYTF.

This clone came up once. The rearrangement links TRBV6-2 or TRBV6-3 to TRBJ1-5; possible D gene TRBD1, 5 bases. The CDR3 consists of 18 residues. V was cut by 5 bases and J by 1 base, with 21 bases left in between. Germline V gene data show CDR1 as MNHEY and CDR2 as SVGEGT. CDR3 loop: CASSQKPGPGGSNQPQHF. Here the CDR3 DNA reads TGTGCCAGCAGTCAGAAACCGGGCCCCGGGGGGAGCAATCAGCCCCAGCATTTT.

The V and J genes are TRBV5-4 and TRBJ1-2; no clear D gene. This CDR3 has 16 residues. Trimming shortened V by 0 bases and J by 7 bases, and 19 bases separated the two germline ends. Germline lookup yields CDR1 SGHNT and CDR2 YYREEE (reference sequence). The CDR3 DNA follows: TGTGCCAGCAGCTTGGATAGCGGGGTAGAGGTTCGTGGCTACACCTTC. It translates to CASSLDSGVEVRGYTF.

The chain links TRBV18 to TRBJ2-7; TRBD1 aligns across 9 bases. J lost 3 bases, V lost 3 bases, and 3 bases had no gene match. The length of the CDR3 is 14 residues. The germline CDR1 and CDR2 sequences are KGHSH and LQKENI. The CDR3 loop is CASSPTGGLYEQYF. CDR3 DNA: TGTGCCAGCTCACCGACAGGGGGTCTCTACGAGCAGTACTTC.

The chain uses TRBV29-1 and TRBJ1-2, with 9 nucleotides matching TRBD1. Germline V gene data show CDR1 as SQVTM and CDR2 as ANQGSEA. The CDR3 contains 15 residues. V lost 4 bases to trimming and J lost 2 bases; unmatched junction nucleotides: 8. The CDR3 region has the DNA TGCAGCGTTGGGGGGAGGGACAGGGCCAACTATGGCTACACCTTC. Translating it yields CSVGGRDRANYGYTF.

In this sample, this clone turned up a few times. The chain links TRBV4-2 to TRBJ2-1; 11 bases match TRBD2. There are 15 residues in the CDR3. Per germline, CDR1 LGHNA and CDR2 YNFKEQ. Trimming removed 0 bases from V and 8 bases from J; junction bases left unmatched: 3. The CDR3 reads CASSQESSGRYEQFF. CDR3 nucleotide sequence: TGTGCCAGCAGCCAAGAGTCTAGCGGGAGGTATGAGCAGTTCTTC.

The chain has TRBV5-6 and TRBJ2-5; 14 bases match TRBD2. V shed 4 bases, J shed 1 base, and the junction held 6 bases outside the gene matches. CDR1 is SGHDT, CDR2 YYEEEE, per germline. This CDR3 comprises 17 residues. The CDR3, as DNA: TGTGCCAGCAGCGACGGACTAGCGGGAGGTACCCAAGAGACCCAGTACTTC. Protein: CASSDGLAGGTQETQYF.

This chain joins TRBV15 and TRBJ2-3; a possible D gene is TRBD1 (5 bases). Looked up from germline, CDR1 is LNHNV and CDR2 is YYDKDF (reference sequence). This CDR3 comprises 22 residues. V was trimmed by 0 bases and J by 5 bases, leaving 33 bases between them. CDR3 region: CATSRDGPRGRAGQGALDTQYF. The CDR3 nucleotides read TGTGCCACCAGCAGAGATGGGCCCAGAGGTAGGGCCGGGCAGGGCGCCCTAGATACGCAGTATTTT.

The chain couples TRBV5-6 to TRBJ2-5; 8 nucleotides line up with TRBD1. CDR1 is SGHDT, CDR2 YYEEEE, per germline. V lost 0 bases, J lost 5 bases, and 9 bases stayed unmatched. The CDR3 extends over 16 amino acids. Here the CDR3 DNA reads TGTGCCAGCAGCTTGGCCTCTCAGGGGGCCGGGGAGACCCAGTACTTC. Translation: CASSLASQGAGETQYF.

This sequence joins TRBV9 and TRBJ2-2, with 9 positions matching TRBD2. CDR1 and CDR2 from the germline V gene are SGDLS and YYNGEE. The CDR3 runs 20 residues. V shed 4 bases, J shed 0 bases, and the junction held 16 bases outside the gene matches. CDR3 region: CASSPFIGTRLAANTGELFF. CDR3 coding DNA: TGTGCCAGCAGCCCCTTCATAGGGACCCGACTAGCGGCGAACACCGGGGAGCTGTTTTTT.

The chain uses TRBV27 and TRBJ2-5, with 12 bases aligning to TRBD2. V lost 5 bases and J lost 4; bases outside the gene matches: 8. Germline CDR1 reads MNHEY; CDR2 reads SMNVEV (reference sequence). The CDR3 is 16 residues long. The CDR3, as DNA: TGTGCCAGCAGTGTTATCTCACTAGCGGGAGGAGAGACCCAGTACTTC. This gives the protein CASSVISLAGGETQYF.

The chain combines TRBV9 with TRBJ2-6, with D possibly matching TRBD2 (5 bases). Germline V CDR1 and CDR2: SGDLS, YYNGEE. The CDR3 spans 17 residues. The V end lost 4 bases, the J end lost 2 bases, and 16 bases lay between the germline ends. CDR3 in amino acids: CASSFQAGRPGANVLTF. CDR3 sequence (DNA): TGTGCCAGCAGCTTTCAGGCGGGCCGACCTGGGGCCAACGTCCTGACTTTC.

The rearrangement joins TRBV15 to TRBJ2-1; D perhaps matches TRBD2 (6 bases). CDR3 length: 15 residues. CDR1 is LNHNV, CDR2 YYDKDF, per germline (reference sequence). The germline V and J ends were trimmed by 7 bases and 8 bases, with 21 bases remaining between them. Here the CDR3 reads CATTGDSGPGDEQFF. Here the CDR3 DNA reads TGTGCCACCACCGGCGATAGCGGACCCGGCGATGAGCAGTTCTTC.

CDR3 region: CATSPGVATNTEAFF. In nucleotides, the CDR3 is TGTGCCACCAGTCCCGGAGTGGCGACGAACACTGAAGCTTTCTTT. The gene calls are TRBV24-1 and TRBJ1-1, with D unresolved. V lost 6 bases, J lost 1 base, and 14 bases lay in between. The CDR3 consists of 15 residues. The germline gives CDR1 KGHDR, CDR2 SFDVKD.

V usage is TRBV13 and J usage is TRBJ2-7; D ambiguous. V was shortened by 0 bases and J by 3 bases, with 3 bases between the two germline ends. Germline CDR1 PRHDT, CDR2 FYEKMQ (reference sequence). The CDR3 contains 12 residues. CDR3 protein: CASSLGFYEQYF. CDR3 sequence (DNA): TGTGCCAGCAGCTTAGGCTTCTACGAGCAGTACTTC.

J is TRBJ1-4 and V is TRBV11-2, with 7 bases lining up with TRBD1. Germline V gene data show CDR1 as SGHAT and CDR2 as FQNNGV. V gave up 4 bases and J gave up 7 bases; unmatched junction bases: 9. This CDR3 is 15 amino acids long. The CDR3 region is CASSSARQGGEKLFF. As DNA, the CDR3 is TGTGCCAGCAGCTCAGCCCGACAGGGTGGTGAAAAACTGTTTTTT.

This clone occurred once. J is TRBJ1-4 and V is TRBV4-2; the match to TRBD1 covers 7 bases. V lost 5 bases, J lost 5 bases, and 8 bases stayed unmatched. CDR3 length equals 15 residues. The germline gives CDR1 LGHNA, CDR2 YNFKEQ. The CDR3 sequence is CASSTQGVGNEKLFF. The CDR3 bases are TGTGCCAGCAGCACCCAGGGGGTGGGAAATGAAAAACTGTTTTTT.

The chain joins TRBV5-1 to TRBJ1-1, with D possibly matching TRBD1 (5 bases). Germline V gene lookup returns CDR1 SGHRS and CDR2 YFSETQ. Trimming took off 0 bases at V and 4 bases at J, with 13 bases between the two ends. The CDR3 runs 15 residues. CDR3 amino acids: CASSLEGILSTEAFF. Here the CDR3 DNA reads TGCGCCAGCAGCTTGGAGGGGATATTAAGCACTGAAGCTTTCTTT.

By share, this clone ranks as medium-sized. This same CDR3 is encoded by further DNA sequences in the sample. This rearrangement joins TRBV27 to TRBJ2-5, with 9 bases aligning to TRBD2. V lost 3 bases, J lost 8 bases, and 7 bases stayed unmatched. The CDR3 contains 14 residues. From germline, CDR1 is MNHEY and CDR2 SMNVEV (reference sequence). The CDR3 loop reads CASSLTSGSQTQYF. The CDR3 DNA reads TGTGCCAGCAGTTTGACTAGCGGCTCGCAAACCCAGTACTTC.

The chain employs TRBV29-1 and TRBJ2-5, with 15 bases matching TRBD2. With 4 bases clipped from V and 5 bases from J, the junction kept 5 bases outside the gene matches. Germline-derived CDR1 and CDR2 are SQVTM and ANQGSEA. CDR3 length: 15 amino acids. Here the CDR3 reads CSVGTSGRAGETQYF. In DNA, the CDR3 is TGCAGCGTTGGGACTAGCGGGAGGGCCGGGGAGACCCAGTACTTC. Full variable domain (missing parts from reference TRBV29-1 and TRBJ2-5): SAVISQKPSRDICQRGTSLTIQCQVDSQVTMMFWYRQQPGQSLTLIATANQGSEATYESGFVIDKFPISRPNLTFSTLTVSNMSPEDSSIYLCSVGTSGRAGETQYFGPGTRLLVL.

A single count supports this clone. This chain connects TRBV27 to TRBJ2-7; 14 bases match TRBD2. The CDR3 contains 21 residues. Germline lookup yields CDR1 MNHEY and CDR2 SMNVEV (reference sequence). V gave up 5 bases and J gave up 0 bases; unmatched junction bases: 18. CDR3 loop: CASSPPQGLAGVGYLSYEQYF. CDR3 sequence (DNA): TGTGCCAGCAGTCCTCCCCAGGGACTAGCGGGAGTGGGGTACCTCTCCTACGAGCAGTACTTC.

The rearrangement uses TRBV5-4 and TRBJ1-3; no clear D. In germline, CDR1 is SGHNT, CDR2 YYREEE (reference sequence). The CDR3 is made up of 15 amino acids. Trimming left V 3 bases short and J 2 bases short, with 12 bases between. The CDR3 here is CASSSHPEPGNTIYF. CDR3 nucleotide sequence: TGTGCCAGCAGCTCCCACCCGGAGCCTGGAAACACCATATATTTT. The full variable domain, in which reference TRBV5-4 and TRBJ1-3 provide the parts outside the CDR3, is ETGVTQSPTHLIKTRGQQVTLRCSSQSGHNTVSWYQQALGQGPQFIFQYYREEENGRGNFPPRFSGLQFPNYSSELNVNALELDDSALYLCASSSHPEPGNTIYFGEGSWLTVV.

This clone was observed at least ten times. The chain employs TRBV11-2 and TRBJ2-7; no firm D call. The CDR3 covers 16 residues. Germline V gives CDR1 SGHAT, CDR2 FQNNGV. The V end lost 5 bases, the J end lost 7 bases, and 24 bases lay between the germline ends. The CDR3 sequence is CASSLGESRFLGEQYF. For the CDR3, the DNA is TGTGCCAGCAGCCTAGGTGAGTCCAGGTTCCTCGGTGAGCAGTACTTC. Together with reference TRBV11-2 and TRBJ2-7, the CDR3 gives the full variable domain: EAGVAQSPRYKIIEKRQSVAFWCNPISGHATLYWYQQILGQGPKLLIQFQNNGVVDDSQLPKDRFSAERLKGVDSTLKIQPAKLEDSAVYLCASSLGESRFLGEQYFGPGTRLTVT.

The chain has TRBV5-1 and TRBJ1-4; weak D call: TRBD1 (6 bases). The CDR3 has 15 amino acids. CDR1 is SGHRS, CDR2 YFSETQ, per germline. Deletions cut 0 bases from V and 8 bases from J, with 14 bases between. CDR3 nucleotide sequence: TGCGCCAGCAGCTTGGCAGGGGCCCTGGGGGAAAAACTGTTTTTT. This gives the protein CASSLAGALGEKLFF.

This clone was picked up one time. This chain joins TRBV19 and TRBJ2-7; the match to TRBD1 covers 10 bases. The junction had 9 bases not matched to a gene; V was cut back by 4 bases and J by 0 bases. The CDR3 has 17 amino acids. Germline loops: CDR1 LNHDA, CDR2 SQIVND (reference sequence). The CDR3 loop reads CASSKGPGQGSSYEQYF. The CDR3 DNA sequence: TGTGCCAGTAGTAAGGGACCGGGACAGGGGAGCTCCTACGAGCAGTACTTC.

The chain links TRBV11-3 to TRBJ2-1; no clear D. This CDR3 region has 15 residues. The V end lost 3 bases, the J end lost 0 bases, and 9 bases lay between the germline ends. CDR1 SGHNT and CDR2 YENEEA come from the germline V gene. The CDR3 sequence: CASSFYPGSYNEQFF. CDR3 nucleotides: TGTGCCAGCAGCTTCTACCCGGGCTCCTACAATGAGCAGTTCTTC.

This clone occurred once. The rearrangement links TRBV9 to TRBJ2-1, with a weak D call TRBD1 (7 bases). CDR1 is SGDLS and CDR2 is YYNGEE in the germline V gene. V lost 0 bases and J lost 9, with 16 bases in between. CDR3 length: 15 amino acids. CDR3 sequence reads: CASSVAEGAYAEQFF. As DNA, the CDR3 is TGTGCCAGCAGCGTAGCGGAGGGGGCCTACGCTGAGCAGTTCTTC.

In this sample, this clone turned up many times. The chain has TRBV10-3 and TRBJ1-2; TRBD1 matches 7 bases. V was clipped by 3 bases and J by 2 bases; unmatched bases: 3. The length of the CDR3 is 14 residues. Looked up from germline, CDR1 is ENHRY and CDR2 is SYGVKD. This CDR3 is CAISEGGWNYGYTF. CDR3 bases: TGTGCCATCAGTGAAGGGGGCTGGAACTATGGCTACACCTTC.